One and the same sample provided the 2 T cell receptor beta chains below, sequenced in a study of neoadjuvant anti-PD-1 for oral cavity cancer. The sample's time point: after neoadjuvant nivolumab, at surgical resection. Sequencing used immunoSEQ multiplex PCR; TCRdb keeps in-frame clones, though not all of them. The sample carries tens of thousands of clones, about 26% recorded once. The sample was tumor tissue, taken after nivolumab (anti-PD-1) treatment. The receptors derive from a person aged 40 to 85 with oral cavity squamous cell carcinoma.

The rearrangement joins TRBV9 to TRBJ2-1; 11 bases are shared with TRBD2. Germline assignment: CDR1 SGDLS and CDR2 YYNGEE. The CDR3 has 16 residues. J gave up 5 bases and V 3 bases, and 7 bases lay outside the gene matches. CDR3 in amino acids: CASSGGIAGGNNEQFF. The DNA of the CDR3 is TGTGCCAGCAGCGGGGGGATAGCGGGAGGGAACAATGAGCAGTTCTTC.

The J gene is TRBJ2-3, the V gene TRBV7-9, with a weak D call TRBD1 (6 bases). The germline CDR1 and CDR2 sequences are SEHNR and FQNEAQ (reference sequence). The ends were cut back, 5 bases at V and 10 bases at J, with 31 bases in the middle. CDR3 length: 18 amino acids. CDR3 in amino acids: CASSISGTHLGRGQAQYF. Written as DNA, the CDR3 is TGTGCCAGCAGCATCTCCGGGACACACCTCGGAAGGGGCCAGGCGCAGTATTTT.